A selection of T cell receptor beta chains follows, all from one sample in a study of response to subunit inactivated influenza vaccine. TCRdb reprocessed the RT-PCR reads with MiXCR, giving one entry per CDR3 protein. The data hold 250,000 to 350,000 distinct CDR3 sequences, with about 20% observed a single time. Sequencing was performed on PBMCs from blood, taken less than 22 months after vaccination. Every receptor here comes from a man between 50 and 70 years old who received an inactivated influenza vaccine. Both conserved end residues are part of each CDR3. Each record gives: J gene, V gene, CDR3 protein.

j_gene: TRBJ2-3
v_gene: TRBV7-8
CDR3aa: CASSPHRVGTSTDTQYF

j_gene: TRBJ2-7
v_gene: TRBV6-5
CDR3aa: CASSYDDASYEQYF

j_gene: TRBJ1-2
v_gene: TRBV15
CDR3aa: CATSRDLPSGNYGYTF

j_gene: TRBJ1-1
v_gene: TRBV4-2
CDR3aa: CASSQKMVDTEAFF

j_gene: TRBJ2-3
v_gene: TRBV5-1
CDR3aa: CASRPRGTGNPDTQYF

j_gene: TRBJ1-3
v_gene: TRBV3-1
CDR3aa: CASSHDTGVPRTIYF

j_gene: TRBJ2-3
v_gene: TRBV29-1
CDR3aa: CSVGGLAVDTQYF

j_gene: TRBJ2-7
v_gene: TRBV25-1
CDR3aa: CASRASGSYEQYF

j_gene: TRBJ1-5
v_gene: TRBV12-3/TRBV12-4
CDR3aa: CASSSPGFSNQPQHF

j_gene: TRBJ1-2
v_gene: TRBV4-2
CDR3aa: CASSQGRDRGVGYTF

j_gene: TRBJ1-2
v_gene: TRBV4-3
CDR3aa: CASSQEVTWSSANYGYTF

j_gene: TRBJ1-2
v_gene: TRBV14
CDR3aa: CASSPTSGDRGYGYTF

j_gene: TRBJ1-2
v_gene: TRBV27
CDR3aa: CASSYDTGSGYTF

j_gene: TRBJ2-3
v_gene: TRBV3-1
CDR3aa: CASSQGTSGRSRTQYF

j_gene: TRBJ1-6
v_gene: TRBV4-3
CDR3aa: CASSQVRTGLRSPLHF

j_gene: TRBJ2-2
v_gene: TRBV10-3
CDR3aa: CAILRQGRNTGELFF

j_gene: TRBJ1-2
v_gene: TRBV4-3
CDR3aa: CASSQESAGSYGYTF

j_gene: TRBJ2-7
v_gene: TRBV7-9
CDR3aa: CASSLANTEQYF

j_gene: TRBJ2-7
v_gene: TRBV20-1
CDR3aa: CSARGLAGNGQYF

j_gene: TRBJ2-2
v_gene: TRBV11-2
CDR3aa: CASSLSGRAFTGELFF

j_gene: TRBJ1-5
v_gene: TRBV7-8
CDR3aa: CASSPGQGVNQPQHF

j_gene: TRBJ2-1
v_gene: TRBV12-3/TRBV12-4
CDR3aa: CASSSGLGNEQFF

j_gene: TRBJ1-2
v_gene: TRBV7-9
CDR3aa: CASSLGTGGNYGYTF

j_gene: TRBJ2-7
v_gene: TRBV20-1
CDR3aa: CSAFSPRDSTVEQYF

j_gene: TRBJ1-3
v_gene: TRBV28
CDR3aa: CASSLAGGGNTIYF

j_gene: TRBJ2-1
v_gene: TRBV9
CDR3aa: CASSVAARVYNEQFF